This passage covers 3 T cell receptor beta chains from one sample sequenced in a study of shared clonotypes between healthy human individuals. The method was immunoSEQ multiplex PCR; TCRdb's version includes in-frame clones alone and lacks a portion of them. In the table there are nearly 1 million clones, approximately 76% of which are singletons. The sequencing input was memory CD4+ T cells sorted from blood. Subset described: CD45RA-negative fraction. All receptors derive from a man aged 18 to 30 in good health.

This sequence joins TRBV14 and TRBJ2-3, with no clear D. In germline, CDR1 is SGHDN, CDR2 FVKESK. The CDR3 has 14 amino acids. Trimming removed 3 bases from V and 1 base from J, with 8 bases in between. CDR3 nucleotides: TGTGCCAGCAGCCATCCAAGCCGCACAGATACGCAGTATTTT. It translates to CASSHPSRTDTQYF.

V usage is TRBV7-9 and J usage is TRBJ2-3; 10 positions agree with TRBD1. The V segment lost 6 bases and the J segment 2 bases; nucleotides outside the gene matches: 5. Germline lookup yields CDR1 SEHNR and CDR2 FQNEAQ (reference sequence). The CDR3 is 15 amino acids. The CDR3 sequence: CASSWGQGYTDTQYF. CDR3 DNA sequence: TGTGCCAGCAGTTGGGGACAGGGGTACACAGATACGCAGTATTTT. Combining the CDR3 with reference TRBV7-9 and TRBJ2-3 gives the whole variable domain DTGVSQNPRHKITKRGQNVTFRCDPISEHNRLYWYRQTLGQGPEFLTYFQNEAQLEKSRLLSDRFSAERPKGSFSTLEIQRTEQGDSAMYLCASSWGQGYTDTQYFGPGTRLTVL.

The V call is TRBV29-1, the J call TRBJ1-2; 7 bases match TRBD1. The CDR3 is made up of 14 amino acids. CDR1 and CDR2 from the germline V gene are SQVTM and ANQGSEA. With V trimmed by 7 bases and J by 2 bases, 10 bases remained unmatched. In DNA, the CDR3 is TGCAGCGCATCGGGACAGCCGCCAAACTATGGCTACACCTTC. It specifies CSASGQPPNYGYTF.